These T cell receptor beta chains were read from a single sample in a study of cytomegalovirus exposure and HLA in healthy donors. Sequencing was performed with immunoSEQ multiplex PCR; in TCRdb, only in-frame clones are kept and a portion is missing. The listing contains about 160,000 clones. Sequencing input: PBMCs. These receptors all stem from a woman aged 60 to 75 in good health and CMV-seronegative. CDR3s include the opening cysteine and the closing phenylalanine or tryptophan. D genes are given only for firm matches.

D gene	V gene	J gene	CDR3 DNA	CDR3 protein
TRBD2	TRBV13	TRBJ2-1	TGTGCCAGCAGCTTAAGGATCAGCGGGGGTAGCTCCTACAATGAGCAGTTCTTC	CASSLRISGGSSYNEQFF
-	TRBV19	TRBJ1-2	TGTGCCAGTAAAAACCGGGGAGAGGGAGGCTACACCTTC	CASKNRGEGGYTF
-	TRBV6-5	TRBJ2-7	TGTGCCAGCAGTTACACTGGGGGCTTGGACGAGCAGTACTTC	CASSYTGGLDEQYF
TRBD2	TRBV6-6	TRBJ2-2	TGTGCCAGCAGTCACGGGAGGACGAACACCGGGGAGCTGTTTTTT	CASSHGRTNTGELFF
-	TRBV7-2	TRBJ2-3	TGTGCCAGCAGCTCTAACACAGATACGCAGTATTTT	CASSSNTDTQYF
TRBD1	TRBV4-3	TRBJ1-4	TGCGCCAGCAGCCAAGGATGGACAGGGGGTAGGACTAGTGAAAAACTGTTTTTT	CASSQGWTGGRTSEKLFF
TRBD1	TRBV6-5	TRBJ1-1	TGTGCCAGCACCTCTCGACAGGGCGACACTGAAGCTTTCTTT	CASTSRQGDTEAFF
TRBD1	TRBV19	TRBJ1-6	TGTGCCAGTAAAGCGACAGGGGATTCACCCCTCCACTTT	CASKATGDSPLHF
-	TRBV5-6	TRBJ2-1	TGTGCCAGCAGCTTAGTAAGACGGAGTAGCAATGAGCAGTTCTTC	CASSLVRRSSNEQFF
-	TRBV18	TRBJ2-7	TGTGCCAGCTCACAAGGACAGCCCTACGAGCAGTACTTC	CASSQGQPYEQYF
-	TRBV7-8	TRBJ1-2	TGTGCCAGCAGCTTAACGGACAGCTGGGGGGGCACCTTC	CASSLTDSWGGTF
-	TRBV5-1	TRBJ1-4	TGCGCCAGCAGCCCCGGCCAGAGAGGCAGCGGTGAAAAACTGTTTTTT	CASSPGQRGSGEKLFF
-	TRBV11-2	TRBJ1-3	TGTGCCAGCAGCTTAGCGGTCGGCTCTGGAAACACCATATATTTT	CASSLAVGSGNTIYF
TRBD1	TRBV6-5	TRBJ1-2	TGTGCCAGCAGAGACCAGGGGGTGACGGGCTACACCTTC	CASRDQGVTGYTF
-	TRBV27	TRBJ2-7	TGTGCCAGCAGTTTTGTTGAGAGCAGGGGTCCCTCCTACGAGCAGTACTTC	CASSFVESRGPSYEQYF
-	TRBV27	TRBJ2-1	TGTGCCAGCAGTAGGGGGACCGACAATGAGCAGTTCTTC	CASSRGTDNEQFF
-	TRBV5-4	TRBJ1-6	TGTGCCAGCAAGCTAGCAGGAAGGTCCAGCTCCTATAATTCACCCCTCCACTTT	CASKLAGRSSSYNSPLHF
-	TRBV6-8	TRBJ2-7	TGTGCCAGCAGCCTAAAAGAGGCCTTCTTC	CASSLKEAFF
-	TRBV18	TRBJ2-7	TGTGCCAGCTCACTTCCAGGCGTCAGCTCCTACGAGCAGTACTTC	CASSLPGVSSYEQYF
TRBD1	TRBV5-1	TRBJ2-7	TGCGCCAGCAGCTTGGCGGGACAGGGGAAATGCGAGCAGTACTTC	CASSLAGQGKCEQYF
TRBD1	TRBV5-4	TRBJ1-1	TGTGCCAGCAGCCCCGGACAGGGCTCCACTGAAGCTTTCTTT	CASSPGQGSTEAFF
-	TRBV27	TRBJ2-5	TGTGCCAGCAGCCACTCCCGTCTCCAAGAGACCCAGTACTTC	CASSHSRLQETQYF
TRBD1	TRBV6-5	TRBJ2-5	TGTGCCAGCAGCAAACGACAGGGTGGTGAGCAGTACTTC	CASSKRQGGEQYF
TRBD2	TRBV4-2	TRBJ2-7	TGTGCCAGCAGCCAAGCCCTAGCGGAAAGCTCCTACGAGCAGTACTTC	CASSQALAESSYEQYF
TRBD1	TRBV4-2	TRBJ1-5	TGTGCCAGCAGCCTCATGGGGGACAGTAAGTCGAGCAATCAGCCCCAGCATTTT	CASSLMGDSKSSNQPQHF
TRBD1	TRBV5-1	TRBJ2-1	TGCGCCAGCAGCCTGGGACAGGTAGCGAATGAGCAGTTCTTC	CASSLGQVANEQFF
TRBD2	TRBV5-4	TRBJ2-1	TGTGCCAGCAGCCTAACTAGCGGGAGTCGTAATGAGCAGTTCTTC	CASSLTSGSRNEQFF
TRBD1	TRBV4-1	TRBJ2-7	TGCGCCAGCAGCCTCCGGGACAGGGGGATCAACGAGCAGTACTTC	CASSLRDRGINEQYF
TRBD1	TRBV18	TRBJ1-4	TGTGCCAGCTCACCGTACAGGGGGTTTGATGAAAAACTGTTTTTT	CASSPYRGFDEKLFF
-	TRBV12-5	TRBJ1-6	TGTGCTAGTGGTCGTATCCCCCAGACAACCCTCCACTTT	CASGRIPQTTLHF
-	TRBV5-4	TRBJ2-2	TGTGCCAGCAGCTTGCGGCGGGGGACAGGGAACACCGGGGAGCTGTTTTTT	CASSLRRGTGNTGELFF
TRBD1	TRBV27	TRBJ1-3	TGTGCCAGCAGTTTTCCCAGGGGGCCTCTCGAAAACACCATATATTTT	CASSFPRGPLENTIYF
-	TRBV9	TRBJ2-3	TGTGCCAGCAGCGTACAGGGCGCAGATACGCAGTATTTT	CASSVQGADTQYF
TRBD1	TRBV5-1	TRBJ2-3	TGCGCCAGCAGCTTGGACAGGGGGTACACAGATACGCAGTATTTT	CASSLDRGYTDTQYF
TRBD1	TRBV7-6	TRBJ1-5	TGTGCCAGCAGCGCCCGGGACAGCTCTTTCAATCAGCCCCAGCATTTT	CASSARDSSFNQPQHF
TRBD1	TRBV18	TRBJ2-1	TGTGCCAGCTCACCACCTCGATTCGACAGGGGGGACAATGAGCAGTTCTTC	CASSPPRFDRGDNEQFF
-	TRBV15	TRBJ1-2	TGTGCCACCAGCAGAGATCGGTTTGGTGGCTACACCTTC	CATSRDRFGGYTF
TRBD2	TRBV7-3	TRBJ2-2	TGTGCCTCAGCTATCCAGCGGGGGAACACCGGGGAGCTGTTTTTT	CASAIQRGNTGELFF
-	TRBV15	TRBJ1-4	TGTGCCACCAGCAGAGGCTTGACGGAGGAAAAACTGTTTTTT	CATSRGLTEEKLFF
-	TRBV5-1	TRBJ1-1	TGCGCCAGCAGCTTGATGGAGAGAGACACTGAAGCTTTCTTT	CASSLMERDTEAFF
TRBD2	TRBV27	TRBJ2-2	TGTGCCAGCAGTATTAGCGGGAGGAACACCGGGGAGCTGTTTTTT	CASSISGRNTGELFF
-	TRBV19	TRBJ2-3	TGTGCCAGTACTCCCTCCGAGGGCCACCTTGATACGCAGTATTTT	CASTPSEGHLDTQYF
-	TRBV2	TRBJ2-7	TGTGCCAGCAGAGAAGGCGGCTACGAGCAGTACTTC	CASREGGYEQYF
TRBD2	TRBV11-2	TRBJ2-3	TGTGCCAGCAGCTTATTTATTAGCGGGAGGTTCGCAGATACGCAGTATTTT	CASSLFISGRFADTQYF
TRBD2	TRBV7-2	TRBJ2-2	TGTGCCAGCAGCCGACGGACTAGCGGGAACACCGGGGAGCTGTTTTTT	CASSRRTSGNTGELFF
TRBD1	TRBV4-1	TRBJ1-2	TGCGCCAGCAGCCAAGATAGGGACAGGGGACGCTACACCTTC	CASSQDRDRGRYTF
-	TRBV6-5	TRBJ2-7	TGTGCCAGCAGTTACGGGACACTAAGTAGCGAGCAGTACTTC	CASSYGTLSSEQYF